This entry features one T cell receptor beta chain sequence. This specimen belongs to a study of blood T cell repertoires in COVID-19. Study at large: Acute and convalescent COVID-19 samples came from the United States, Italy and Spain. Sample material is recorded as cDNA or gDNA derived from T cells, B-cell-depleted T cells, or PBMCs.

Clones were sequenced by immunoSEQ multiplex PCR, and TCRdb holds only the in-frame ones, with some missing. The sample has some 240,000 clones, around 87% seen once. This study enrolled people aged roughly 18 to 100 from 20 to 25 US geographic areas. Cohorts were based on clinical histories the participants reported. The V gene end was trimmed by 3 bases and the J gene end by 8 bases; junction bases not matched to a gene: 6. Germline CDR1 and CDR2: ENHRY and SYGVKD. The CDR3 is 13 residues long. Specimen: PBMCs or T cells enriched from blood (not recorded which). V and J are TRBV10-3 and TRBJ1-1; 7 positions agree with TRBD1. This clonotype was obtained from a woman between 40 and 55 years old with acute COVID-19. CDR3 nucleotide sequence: TGTGCCATCAGTGATGACAGGGCCCTGGAAGCTTTCTTT. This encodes CAISDDRALEAFF.